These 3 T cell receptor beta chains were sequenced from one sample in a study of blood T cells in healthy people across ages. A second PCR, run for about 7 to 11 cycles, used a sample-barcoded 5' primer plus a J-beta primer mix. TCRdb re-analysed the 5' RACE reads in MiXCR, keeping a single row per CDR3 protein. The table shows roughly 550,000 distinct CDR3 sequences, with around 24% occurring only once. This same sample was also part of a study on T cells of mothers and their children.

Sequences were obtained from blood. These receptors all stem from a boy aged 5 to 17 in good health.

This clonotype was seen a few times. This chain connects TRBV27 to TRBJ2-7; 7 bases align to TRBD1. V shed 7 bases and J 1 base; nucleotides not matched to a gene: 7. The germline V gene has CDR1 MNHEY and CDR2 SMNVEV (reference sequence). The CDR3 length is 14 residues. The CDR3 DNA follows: TGTGCCAGCACCTATGGGACAGCGTCCTACGAGCAGTACTTC. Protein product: CASTYGTASYEQYF.

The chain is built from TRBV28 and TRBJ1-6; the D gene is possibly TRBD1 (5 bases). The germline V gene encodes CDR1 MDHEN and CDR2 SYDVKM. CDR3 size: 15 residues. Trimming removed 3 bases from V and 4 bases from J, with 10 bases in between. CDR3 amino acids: CASSFAGSYNSPLHF. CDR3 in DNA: TGTGCCAGCAGTTTCGCAGGGTCGTATAATTCACCCCTCCACTTT.

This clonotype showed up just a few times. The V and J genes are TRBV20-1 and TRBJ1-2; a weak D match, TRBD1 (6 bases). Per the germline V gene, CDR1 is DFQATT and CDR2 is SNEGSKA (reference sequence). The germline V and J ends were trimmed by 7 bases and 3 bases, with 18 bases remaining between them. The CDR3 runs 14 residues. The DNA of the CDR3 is TGCAGTGTACTTAACAGGGTCGACGACTATGGCTACACCTTC. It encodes CSVLNRVDDYGYTF.